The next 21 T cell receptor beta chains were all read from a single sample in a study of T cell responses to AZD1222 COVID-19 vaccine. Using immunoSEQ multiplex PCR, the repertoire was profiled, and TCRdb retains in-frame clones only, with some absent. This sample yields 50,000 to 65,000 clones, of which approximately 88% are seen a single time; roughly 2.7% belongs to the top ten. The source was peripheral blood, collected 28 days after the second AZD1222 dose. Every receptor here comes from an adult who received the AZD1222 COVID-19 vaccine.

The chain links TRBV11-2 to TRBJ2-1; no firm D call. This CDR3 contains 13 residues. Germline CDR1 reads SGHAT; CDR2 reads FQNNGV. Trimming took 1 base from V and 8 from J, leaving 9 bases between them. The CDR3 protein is CASSLGLFDEQFF. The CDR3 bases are TGTGCCAGCAGCTTAGGATTGTTCGATGAGCAGTTCTTC.

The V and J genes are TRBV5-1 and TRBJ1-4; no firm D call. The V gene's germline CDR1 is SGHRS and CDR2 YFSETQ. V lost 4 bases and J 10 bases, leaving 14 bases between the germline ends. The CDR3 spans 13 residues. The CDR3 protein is CASSQERAGKLFF. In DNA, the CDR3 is TGCGCCAGCAGCCAGGAGAGGGCTGGAAAACTGTTTTTT.

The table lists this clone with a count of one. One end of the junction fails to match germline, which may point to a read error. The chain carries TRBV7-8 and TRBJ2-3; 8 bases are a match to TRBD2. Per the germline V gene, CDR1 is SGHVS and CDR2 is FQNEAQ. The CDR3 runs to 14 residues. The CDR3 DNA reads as TGTGCCAGCAGCCATCGGGAGGGAGGGAAGGGGAACCATTTT. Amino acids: CASSHREGGKGNHF.

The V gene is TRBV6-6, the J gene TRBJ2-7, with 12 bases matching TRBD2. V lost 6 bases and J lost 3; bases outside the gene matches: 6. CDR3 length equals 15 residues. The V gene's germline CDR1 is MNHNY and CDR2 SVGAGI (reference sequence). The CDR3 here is CASSQQTSGSYEQYF. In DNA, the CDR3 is TGTGCCAGCAGCCAACAGACTAGCGGGAGCTACGAGCAGTACTTC.

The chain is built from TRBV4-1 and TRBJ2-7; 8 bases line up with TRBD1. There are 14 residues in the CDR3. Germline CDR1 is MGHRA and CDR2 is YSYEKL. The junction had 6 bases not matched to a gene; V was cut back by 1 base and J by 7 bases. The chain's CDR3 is CASSQGTGRGEQYF. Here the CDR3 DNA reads TGCGCCAGCAGCCAAGGGACAGGGCGGGGTGAGCAGTACTTC.

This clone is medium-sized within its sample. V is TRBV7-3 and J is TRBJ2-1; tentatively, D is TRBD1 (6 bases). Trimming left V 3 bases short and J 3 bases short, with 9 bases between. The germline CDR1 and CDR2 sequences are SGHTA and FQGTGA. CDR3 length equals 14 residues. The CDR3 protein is CASSFRGGYNEQFF. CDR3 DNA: TGTGCCAGCAGCTTCAGGGGTGGCTACAATGAGCAGTTCTTC.

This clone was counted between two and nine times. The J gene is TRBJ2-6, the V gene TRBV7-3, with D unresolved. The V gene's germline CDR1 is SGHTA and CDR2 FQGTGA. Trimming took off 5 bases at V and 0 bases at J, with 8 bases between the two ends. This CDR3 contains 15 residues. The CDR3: CASSELRSGANVLTF. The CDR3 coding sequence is TGTGCCAGCAGCGAACTCCGCTCTGGGGCCAACGTCCTGACTTTC. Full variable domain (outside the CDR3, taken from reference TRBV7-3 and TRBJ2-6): GAGVSQTPSNKVTEKGKYVELRCDPISGHTALYWYRQSLGQGPEFLIYFQGTGAADDSGLPNDRFFAVRPEGSVSTLKIQRTERGDSAVYLCASSELRSGANVLTFGAGSRLTVL.

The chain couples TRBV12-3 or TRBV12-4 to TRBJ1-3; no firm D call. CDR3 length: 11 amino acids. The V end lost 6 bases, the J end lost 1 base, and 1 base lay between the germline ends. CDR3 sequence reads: CASRSGNTIYF. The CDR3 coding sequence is TGTGCCAGCAGATCTGGAAACACCATATATTTT.

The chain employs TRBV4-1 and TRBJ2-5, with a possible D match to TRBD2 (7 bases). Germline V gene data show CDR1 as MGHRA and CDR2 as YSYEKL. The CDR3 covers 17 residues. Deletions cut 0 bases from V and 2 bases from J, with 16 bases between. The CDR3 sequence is CASSQELAGAAQETQYF. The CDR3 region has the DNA TGCGCCAGCAGCCAAGAGTTGGCGGGGGCGGCGCAAGAGACCCAGTACTTC.

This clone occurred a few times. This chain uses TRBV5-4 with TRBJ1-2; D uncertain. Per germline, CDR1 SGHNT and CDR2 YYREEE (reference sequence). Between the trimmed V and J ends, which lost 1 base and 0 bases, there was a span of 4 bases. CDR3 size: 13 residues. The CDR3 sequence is CASSLPPNYGYTF. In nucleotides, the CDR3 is TGTGCCAGCAGCTTGCCACCTAACTATGGCTACACCTTC.

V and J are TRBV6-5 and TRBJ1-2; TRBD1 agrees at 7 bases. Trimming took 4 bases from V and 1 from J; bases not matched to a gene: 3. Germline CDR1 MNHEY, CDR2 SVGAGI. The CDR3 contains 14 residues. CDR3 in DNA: TGTGCCAGCAGTTCAGGGGGTAATAACTATGGCTACACCTTC. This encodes CASSSGGNNYGYTF.

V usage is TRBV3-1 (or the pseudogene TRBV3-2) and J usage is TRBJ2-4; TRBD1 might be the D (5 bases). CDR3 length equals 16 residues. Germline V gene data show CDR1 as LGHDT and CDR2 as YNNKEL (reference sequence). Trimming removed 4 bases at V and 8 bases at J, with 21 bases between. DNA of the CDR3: TGTGCCAGCAGCCCCCGCCTTGGGCAGGGATCGGACATTCAGTACTTC. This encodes CASSPRLGQGSDIQYF.

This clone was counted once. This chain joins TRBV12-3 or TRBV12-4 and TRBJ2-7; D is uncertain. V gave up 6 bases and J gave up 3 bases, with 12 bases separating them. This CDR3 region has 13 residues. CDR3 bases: TGTGCCAGCAGCCCTGCAGGCTTCTACGAGCAGTACTTC. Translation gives CASSPAGFYEQYF.

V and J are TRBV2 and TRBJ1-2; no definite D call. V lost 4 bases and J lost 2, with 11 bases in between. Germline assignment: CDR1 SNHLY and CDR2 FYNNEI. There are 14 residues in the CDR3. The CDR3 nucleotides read TGTGCCAGCAGTGTCATTTCTGGGAACTATGGCTACACCTTC. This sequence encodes CASSVISGNYGYTF. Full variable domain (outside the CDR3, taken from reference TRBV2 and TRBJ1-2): EPEVTQTPSHQVTQMGQEVILRCVPISNHLYFYWYRQILGQKVEFLVSFYNNEISEKSEIFDDQFSVERPDGSNFTLKIRSTKLEDSAMYFCASSVISGNYGYTFGSGTRLTVV.

The CDR3 here is CASSQNTGALTTQYF. CDR3 nucleotide sequence: TGTGCCAGCAGCCAAAACACAGGGGCCCTAACTACGCAGTATTTT. The chain uses TRBV3-1 (or the pseudogene TRBV3-2) and TRBJ2-3, with 7 bases identical to TRBD1. Germline lookup yields CDR1 LGHDT and CDR2 YNNKEL (reference sequence). V gave up 2 bases and J gave up 8 bases; unmatched junction bases: 10. The CDR3 length is 15 residues.

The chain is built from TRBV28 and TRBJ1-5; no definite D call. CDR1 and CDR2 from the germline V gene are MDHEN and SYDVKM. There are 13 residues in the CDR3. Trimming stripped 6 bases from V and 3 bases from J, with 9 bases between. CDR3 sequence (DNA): TGTGCCAGCAGCCCCCCCATCAATCAGCCCCAGCATTTT. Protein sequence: CASSPPINQPQHF. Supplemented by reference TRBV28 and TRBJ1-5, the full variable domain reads DVKVTQSSRYLVKRTGEKVFLECVQDMDHENMFWYRQDPGLGLRLIYFSYDVKMKEKGDIPEGYSVSREKKERFSLILESASTNQTSMYLCASSPPINQPQHFGDGTRLSIL.

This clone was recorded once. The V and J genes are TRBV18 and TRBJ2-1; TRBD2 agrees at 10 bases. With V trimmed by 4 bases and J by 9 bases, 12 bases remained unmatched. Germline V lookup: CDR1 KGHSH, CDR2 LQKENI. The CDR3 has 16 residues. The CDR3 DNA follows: TGTGCCAGCTCACGAACGTTGGCTAGCGGGAGAGGTGAGCAGTTCTTC. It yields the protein CASSRTLASGRGEQFF.

CDR3: CASRAGSYEQFF. The CDR3 region has the DNA TGTGCCAGCAGGGCAGGGAGTTACGAGCAGTTCTTC. The chain links TRBV2 to TRBJ2-1; either TRBD1 or TRBD2 may supply D (5 bases each). The germline CDR1 and CDR2 sequences are SNHLY and FYNNEI. This CDR3 contains 12 residues. V lost 6 bases and J 10 bases, leaving 13 bases between the germline ends.

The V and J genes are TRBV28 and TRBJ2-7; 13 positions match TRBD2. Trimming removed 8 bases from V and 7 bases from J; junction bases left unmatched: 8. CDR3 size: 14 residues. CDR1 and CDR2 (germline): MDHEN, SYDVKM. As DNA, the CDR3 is TGTGCCAGCCGACTAGCGGGAGGCAGCGGAGAGCAGTACTTC. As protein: CASRLAGGSGEQYF.

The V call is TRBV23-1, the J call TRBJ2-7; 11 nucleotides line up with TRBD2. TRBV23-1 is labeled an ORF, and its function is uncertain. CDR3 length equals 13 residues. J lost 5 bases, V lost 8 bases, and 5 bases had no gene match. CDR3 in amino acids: CASSGLADHEQYF. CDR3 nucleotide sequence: TGCGCCAGCTCGGGACTAGCGGACCACGAGCAGTACTTC.

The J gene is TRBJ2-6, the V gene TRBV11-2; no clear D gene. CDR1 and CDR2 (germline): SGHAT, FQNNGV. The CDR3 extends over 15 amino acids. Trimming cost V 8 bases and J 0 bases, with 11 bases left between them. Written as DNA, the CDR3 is TGTGCCAGCTCCCCCAGGTTCTCTGGGGCCAACGTCCTGACTTTC. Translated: CASSPRFSGANVLTF. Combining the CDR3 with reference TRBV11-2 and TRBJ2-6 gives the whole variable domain EAGVAQSPRYKIIEKRQSVAFWCNPISGHATLYWYQQILGQGPKLLIQFQNNGVVDDSQLPKDRFSAERLKGVDSTLKIQPAKLEDSAVYLCASSPRFSGANVLTFGAGSRLTVL.